This TCR beta chain is from a study of blood T cell repertoires in COVID-19. The wider study: Some COVID-19 samples were acute and others convalescent; all came from the United States, Italy and Spain. The cDNA or gDNA used as material had been derived from T cells, B-cell-depleted T cells, or PBMCs.

Authors' data handling: Quantification of nucleated cells was approximated via reference gene primer amplification. The assay was immunoSEQ multiplex PCR, and TCRdb's table has in-frame clones only and misses some. Clone size and V and J calls were adopted from that table, with D and trimming inferred from the DNA. This sample has 300,000 to 450,000 clones; 85% occur once, and the top ten carry 3% to 4.5%. The CDR3 is made up of 14 amino acids. Per germline, CDR1 GTSNPN and CDR2 SVGIG (reference sequence). Trimming removed 3 bases from V and 7 bases from J; junction bases left unmatched: 6. Sequences were obtained from peripheral blood. The receptor's source is a woman in her late teens or twenties with acute or convalescent COVID-19. The chain couples TRBV30 to TRBJ1-6; TRBD1 matches at 7 bases. The CDR3 DNA reads TGTGCCTGGAGCAGACAGGGACCCAATTCACCCCTCCACTTT. The encoded protein is CAWSRQGPNSPLHF.